The source of this TCR beta chain is a study of PD-1 blockade in classical Hodgkin lymphoma. Findings and limits, study-wide: The diversity seen at baseline in complete responders resembled that of newly diagnosed patients. Exclusion applied to patients who initiated nivolumab less than 1 year following ASCT. It was CD4+ TCR diversity, not CD8+, that rose significantly by C4D1.

As to time point: cycle 4 day 1 (C4D1), after 6 weeks of nivolumab. Brentuximab vedotin exposure varied among the patients, all of whom had relapsed after autologous stem cell transplantation. About this clone itself: The target antigen is unknown.

Method: immunoSEQ multiplex PCR; TCRdb's copy keeps in-frame clones and lacks some. The sample records 13,000 or so clones, 80% to 90% being singletons. The germline gives CDR1 SNHLY, CDR2 FYNNEI. V shed 4 bases and J 4 bases; nucleotides not matched to a gene: 5. The length of the CDR3 is 15 residues. Specimen: peripheral blood mononuclear cells (PBMCs), collected before the fourth cycle of nivolumab. J is TRBJ1-5 and V is TRBV2; 9 bases are shared with TRBD1. The TCR was taken from a human donor with classical Hodgkin lymphoma. This chain's CDR3 is CASSASGQGNQPQHF. Written as DNA, the CDR3 is TGTGCCAGCAGTGCCTCGGGACAGGGAAATCAGCCCCAGCATTTT.